This is a list of T cell receptor beta chains from one sample in a study of blood T cell repertoires in COVID-19. The assay was immunoSEQ multiplex PCR, and TCRdb's table has in-frame clones only and misses some. This table holds hundreds of thousands of clones, around 90% found once. Sequences were obtained from PBMCs or T cells enriched from blood (not recorded which). All receptors come from a woman between 18 and 29 years old with acute COVID-19. The CDR3 runs from the conserved cysteine through the conserved F or W. A D gene is named only where the DNA matches it firmly. The size entry is marked missing in some rows and otherwise reads once, few, many or a size class.

TRBJ2-3 . few TRBV5-1 TGCGCCAGCAGCTTAAGGTCTGCCGAGGGCACAGATACGCAGTATTTT CASSLRSAEGTDTQYF
TRBJ1-2 . . TRBV27 TGTGCCAGCAGTTTATCGATTGGGGGCGGCTATGGCTACACCTTC CASSLSIGGGYGYTF
TRBJ1-2 . . TRBV28 TGTGCCAGCAGTCAGCCCGGGGGTGAATATGGCTACACCTTC CASSQPGGEYGYTF
TRBJ2-3 TRBD2 . TRBV28 TGTGCCAGCAGTTTTGGAGCGGGATTGTCAGCAGATACGCAGTATTTT CASSFGAGLSADTQYF
TRBJ2-1 . . TRBV27 TGTGCCAGCAGTTTCACCGACAGCTATGAGCAGTTCTTC CASSFTDSYEQFF
TRBJ1-1 . . TRBV6-1 TGTGCCAGCAGTGATCGGGGGAGAGGGACTGAAGCTTTCTTT CASSDRGRGTEAFF
TRBJ2-7 TRBD1 once TRBV11-3 TGTGCCAGCAGCTTGCGACAGGGGAGCTCCTACGAGCAGTACTTC CASSLRQGSSYEQYF
TRBJ2-5 TRBD1 . TRBV2 TGTGCCAGCAAAGGGGACAGGGGAGAGACCCAGTACTTC CASKGDRGETQYF
TRBJ2-7 . few TRBV7-2 TGTGCCAGCAGCCAGACTGGGGGACACTTGAACTACGAGCAGTACTTC CASSQTGGHLNYEQYF
TRBJ2-1 TRBD1 . TRBV18 TGTGCCAGCTCACCTCGGGACAGAATTAACAATGAGCAGTTCTTC CASSPRDRINNEQFF
TRBJ2-7 TRBD2 . TRBV5-1 TGCGCCAGCTCGTTAGCGGGGGCAACCTACGAGCAGTACTTC CASSLAGATYEQYF
TRBJ1-6 . . TRBV5-5 TGTGCCAGCAGCTTGGGCAGGGTTGGATCACCCCTCCACTTT CASSLGRVGSPLHF
TRBJ2-2 TRBD2 few TRBV11-2 TGTGCCAGCATAGGCGGGAGTAACACCGGGGAGCTGTTTTTT CASIGGSNTGELFF
TRBJ2-2 TRBD2 . TRBV5-1 TGCGCCAGCAGCTTGCTAGCGGGAGAGTTTGGCACCGGGGAGCTGTTTTTT CASSLLAGEFGTGELFF
TRBJ2-7 . . TRBV6-2/TRBV6-3 TGTGCCAGCAGCGGACTGGCTAGTCAACTCTACGAGCAGTACTTC CASSGLASQLYEQYF
TRBJ2-7 TRBD2 once TRBV5-1 TGCGCCAGCAGCTTGCGGGATCTAGCGGCCAGCTCCTACGAGCAGTACTTC CASSLRDLAASSYEQYF
TRBJ2-7 TRBD2 few TRBV5-4 TGTGCCAGCAGCTTGGGGGAGGGAGGGCACTACGAGCAGTACTTC CASSLGEGGHYEQYF
TRBJ1-6 . . TRBV28 TGTGCCAGCAGTCAACACGGGGGATATAATTCACCCCTCCACTTT CASSQHGGYNSPLHF
TRBJ2-7 TRBD1 . TRBV18 TGTGCCAGCTCACCCACAGGGGGCGCATTCGGCGACGAGCAGTACTTC CASSPTGGAFGDEQYF
TRBJ1-2 . few TRBV3-1/TRBV3-2 TGTGCCAGCAGCCACGCCGGAGGTCGGAACTATGGCTACACCTTC CASSHAGGRNYGYTF
TRBJ2-1 TRBD2 . TRBV7-9 TGTGCCAGCAGCCGGGGGAGGGGAGCGGCCTACAATGAGCAGTTCTTC CASSRGRGAAYNEQFF